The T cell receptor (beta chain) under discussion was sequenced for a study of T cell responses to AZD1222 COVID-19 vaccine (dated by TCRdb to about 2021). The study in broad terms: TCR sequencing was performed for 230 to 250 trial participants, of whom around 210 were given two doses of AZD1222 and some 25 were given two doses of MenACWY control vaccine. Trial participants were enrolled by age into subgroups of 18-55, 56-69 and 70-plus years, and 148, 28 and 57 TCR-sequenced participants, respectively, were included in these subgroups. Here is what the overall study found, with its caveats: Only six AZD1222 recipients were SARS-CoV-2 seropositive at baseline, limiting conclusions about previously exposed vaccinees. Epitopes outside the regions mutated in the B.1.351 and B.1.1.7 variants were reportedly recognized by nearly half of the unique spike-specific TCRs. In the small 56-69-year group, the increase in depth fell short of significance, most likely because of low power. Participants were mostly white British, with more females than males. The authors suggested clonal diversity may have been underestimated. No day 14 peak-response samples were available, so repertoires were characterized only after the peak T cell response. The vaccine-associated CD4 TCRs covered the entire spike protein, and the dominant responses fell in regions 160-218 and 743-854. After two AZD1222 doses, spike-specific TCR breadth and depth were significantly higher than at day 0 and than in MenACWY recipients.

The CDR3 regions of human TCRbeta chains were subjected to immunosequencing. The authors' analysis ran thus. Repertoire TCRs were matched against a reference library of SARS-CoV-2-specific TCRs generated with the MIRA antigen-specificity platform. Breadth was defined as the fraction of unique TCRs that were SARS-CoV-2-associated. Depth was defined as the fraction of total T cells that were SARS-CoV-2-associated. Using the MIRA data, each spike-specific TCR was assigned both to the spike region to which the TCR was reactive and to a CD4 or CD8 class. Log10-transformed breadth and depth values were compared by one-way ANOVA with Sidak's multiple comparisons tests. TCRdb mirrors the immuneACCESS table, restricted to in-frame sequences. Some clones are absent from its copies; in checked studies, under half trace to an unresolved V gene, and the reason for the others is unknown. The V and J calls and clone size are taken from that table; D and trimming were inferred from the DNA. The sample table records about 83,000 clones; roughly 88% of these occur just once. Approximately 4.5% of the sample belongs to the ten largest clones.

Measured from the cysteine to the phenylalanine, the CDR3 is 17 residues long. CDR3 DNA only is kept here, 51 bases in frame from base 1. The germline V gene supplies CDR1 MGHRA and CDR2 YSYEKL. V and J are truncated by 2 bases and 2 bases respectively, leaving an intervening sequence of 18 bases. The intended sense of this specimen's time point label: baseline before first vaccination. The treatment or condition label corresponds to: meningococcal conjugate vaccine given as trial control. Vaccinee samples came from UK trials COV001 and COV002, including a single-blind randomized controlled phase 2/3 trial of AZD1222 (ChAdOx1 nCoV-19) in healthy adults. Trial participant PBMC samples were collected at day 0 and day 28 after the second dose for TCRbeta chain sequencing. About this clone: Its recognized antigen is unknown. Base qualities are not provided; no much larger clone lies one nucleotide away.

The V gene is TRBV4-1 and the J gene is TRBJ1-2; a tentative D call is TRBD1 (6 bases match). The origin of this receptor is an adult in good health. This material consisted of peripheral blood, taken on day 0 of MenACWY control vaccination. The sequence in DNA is TGCGCCAGCAGCCAACCCAGACAGGCCCGTAAGAACTATGGCTACACCTTC. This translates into CASSQPRQARKNYGYTF.